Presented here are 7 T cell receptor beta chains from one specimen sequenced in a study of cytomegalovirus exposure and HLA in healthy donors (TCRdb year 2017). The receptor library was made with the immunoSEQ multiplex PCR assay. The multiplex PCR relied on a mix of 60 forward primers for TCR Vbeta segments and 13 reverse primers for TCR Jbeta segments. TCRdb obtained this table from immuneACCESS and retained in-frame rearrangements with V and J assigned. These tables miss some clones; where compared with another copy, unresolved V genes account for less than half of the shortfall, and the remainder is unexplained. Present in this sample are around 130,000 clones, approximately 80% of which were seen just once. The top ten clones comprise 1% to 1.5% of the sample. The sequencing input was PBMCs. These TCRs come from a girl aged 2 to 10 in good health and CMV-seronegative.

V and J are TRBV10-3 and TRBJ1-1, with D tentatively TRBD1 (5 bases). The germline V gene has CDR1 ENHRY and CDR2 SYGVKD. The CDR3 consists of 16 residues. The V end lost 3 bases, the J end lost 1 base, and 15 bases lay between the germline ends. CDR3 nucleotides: TGTGCCATCAGTGAAGGGCAGGGTCCAGGGAACACTGAAGCTTTCTTT. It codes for CAISEGQGPGNTEAFF.

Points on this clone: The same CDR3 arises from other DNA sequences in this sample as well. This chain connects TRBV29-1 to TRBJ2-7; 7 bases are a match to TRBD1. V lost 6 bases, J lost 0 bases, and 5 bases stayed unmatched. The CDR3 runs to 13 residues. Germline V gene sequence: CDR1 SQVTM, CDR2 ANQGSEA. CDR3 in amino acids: CSVRTGSSYEQYF. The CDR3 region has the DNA TGCAGCGTCCGGACAGGTAGCTCCTACGAGCAGTACTTC.

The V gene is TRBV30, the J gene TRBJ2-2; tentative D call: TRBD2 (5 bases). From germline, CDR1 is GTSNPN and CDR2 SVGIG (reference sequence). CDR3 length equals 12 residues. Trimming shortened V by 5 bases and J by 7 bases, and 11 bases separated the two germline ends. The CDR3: CAWSKEGGELFF. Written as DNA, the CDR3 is TGTGCCTGGTCTAAAGAGGGCGGGGAGCTGTTTTTT. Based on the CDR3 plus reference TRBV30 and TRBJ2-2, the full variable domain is SQTIHQWPATLVQPVGSPLSLECTVEGTSNPNLYWYRQAAGRGLQLLFYSVGIGQISSEVPQNLSASRPQDRQFILSSKKLLLSDSGFYLCAWSKEGGELFFGEGSRLTVL.

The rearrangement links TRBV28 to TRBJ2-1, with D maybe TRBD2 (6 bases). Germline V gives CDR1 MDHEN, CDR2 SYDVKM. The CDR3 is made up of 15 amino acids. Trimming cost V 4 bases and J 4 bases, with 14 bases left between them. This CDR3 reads CASSSTGLPYNEQFF. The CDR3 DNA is TGTGCCAGCAGTTCCACGGGACTCCCATACAATGAGCAGTTCTTC. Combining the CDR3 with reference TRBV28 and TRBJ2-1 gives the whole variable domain DVKVTQSSRYLVKRTGEKVFLECVQDMDHENMFWYRQDPGLGLRLIYFSYDVKMKEKGDIPEGYSVSREKKERFSLILESASTNQTSMYLCASSSTGLPYNEQFFGPGTRLTVL.

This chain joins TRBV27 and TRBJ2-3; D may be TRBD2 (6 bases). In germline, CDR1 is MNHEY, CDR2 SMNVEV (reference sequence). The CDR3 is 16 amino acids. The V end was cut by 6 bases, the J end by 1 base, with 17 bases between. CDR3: CASRSRQRAGTDTQYF. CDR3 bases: TGTGCCAGCAGATCGCGACAGCGGGCCGGCACAGATACGCAGTATTTT.

The CDR3 DNA follows: TGTGCCAGCAGCCCCCCGGGAAATCAGCCCCAGCATTTT. Translating it yields CASSPPGNQPQHF. The V and J genes are TRBV25-1 and TRBJ1-5, with D hard to call. This CDR3 is built from 13 residues. Trimming cost V 6 bases and J 4 bases, with 10 bases left between them. Germline CDR1 and CDR2: MGHDK and SYGVNS.

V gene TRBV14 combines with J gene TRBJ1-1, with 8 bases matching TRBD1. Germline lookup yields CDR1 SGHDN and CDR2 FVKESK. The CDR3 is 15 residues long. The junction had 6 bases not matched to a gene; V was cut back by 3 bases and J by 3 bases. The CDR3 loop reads CASSQLQGVYTEAFF. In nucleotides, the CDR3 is TGTGCCAGCAGCCAGCTACAGGGGGTTTACACTGAAGCTTTCTTT.